One and the same sample provided the 16 T cell receptor beta chains below, sequenced in a study of T cells in Graves' hyperthyroidism and ophthalmopathy. It was RNA transcripts that yielded the amplified TCR beta CDR3 regions. The HTBI set primed first-round TCR CDR3 RT-PCR. MiXCR was run by TCRdb on the multiplex PCR reads, yielding one entry per CDR3 protein. The sample records hundreds of thousands of distinct CDR3 sequences, around 16% being singletons. Input material: blood. These receptors came from a woman aged 30 to 39 with Graves' hyperthyroidism.

The chain couples TRBV6-5 to TRBJ2-7; D might be TRBD1 (5 bases). Germline V gives CDR1 MNHEY, CDR2 SVGAGI. V was trimmed by 2 bases and J by 4 bases, leaving 12 bases between them. The CDR3 is 14 amino acids. DNA of the CDR3: TGTGCCAGCAGTTACACAGGCACCTCATACGAGCAGTACTTC. The encoded protein is CASSYTGTSYEQYF.

The genes are TRBV3-2 and TRBJ2-1. TRBV3-2 is given as a pseudogene. The CDR3 is 9 amino acids. The CDR3 loop is CASSHGEFF. DNA of the CDR3: TGTGCCAGCAGCCATGGGGAGTTCTTC.

V gene TRBV11-2 combines with J gene TRBJ1-2; D remains ambiguous. The CDR3 sequence is 13 residues long. Trimming stripped 2 bases from V and 8 bases from J, with 12 bases between. The germline V gene encodes CDR1 SGHAT and CDR2 FQNNGV. In DNA, the CDR3 is TGTGCCAGCAGCTTAACGTCACAGCGAGGCTACACCTTC. Protein product: CASSLTSQRGYTF.

This clonotype was detected many times. V gene TRBV2 combines with J gene TRBJ1-4; D is perhaps TRBD1 (5 bases). This CDR3 comprises 15 residues. Trimming took 2 bases from V and 4 from J, leaving 11 bases between them. CDR1 SNHLY and CDR2 FYNNEI come from the germline V gene. The CDR3 here is CASSERGFDNEKLFF. In nucleotides, the CDR3 is TGTGCCAGCAGTGAAAGGGGATTCGATAATGAAAAACTGTTTTTT.

The sample holds many counts of this clonotype. The chain joins TRBV20-1 to TRBJ2-7, with D hard to call. With 8 bases removed from V and 2 bases from J, the gap between germline ends came to 13 bases. The germline V gene encodes CDR1 DFQATT and CDR2 SNEGSKA (reference sequence). The CDR3 length is 12 residues. The CDR3 bases are TGCAGTACCAGACCGACCACCTACGAGCAGTACTTC. As protein: CSTRPTTYEQYF.

This clonotype was seen ten or more times. The chain couples TRBV24-1 to TRBJ2-1, with D uncertain. This CDR3 contains 14 residues. Germline V gives CDR1 KGHDR, CDR2 SFDVKD. V was clipped by 3 bases and J by 4 bases, with 9 bases between them. The CDR3 DNA follows: TGTGCCACCAGTGATGGAACAAAATACAATGAGCAGTTCTTC. Its protein product is CATSDGTKYNEQFF.

This clonotype was seen ten or more times. V is TRBV11-2 and J is TRBJ2-5; the match to TRBD2 covers 8 bases. V dropped 5 bases and J dropped 2; count of bases not matched to a gene: 7. Germline V gene data show CDR1 as SGHAT and CDR2 as FQNNGV. CDR3 length: 15 residues. Written as DNA, the CDR3 is TGTGCCAGCAGCCGGGGACTAGGGCCACAAGAGACCCAGTACTTC. Translation gives CASSRGLGPQETQYF.

This sequence joins TRBV24-1 and TRBJ1-2; tentatively, D is TRBD1 (5 bases). There are 14 residues in the CDR3. V dropped 5 bases and J dropped 0 bases, with 9 bases sitting between them. The V gene's germline CDR1 is KGHDR and CDR2 SFDVKD. In DNA form, the CDR3 reads TGTGCCACCAGTGTCGGGGGTTCTAACTATGGCTACACCTTC. The encoded protein is CATSVGGSNYGYTF.

A note on this clonotype: A read error may be the cause here, since a much bigger clone is one base away. This chain connects TRBV10-3 to TRBJ2-1, with TRBD2 matching 14 bases. The V gene's germline CDR1 is ENHRY and CDR2 SYGVKD. CDR3 size: 20 residues. The CDR3 loop is CATSEWTSGRPFIMDNEQFF. The CDR3, as DNA: TGTGCCACCAGTGAGTGGACTAGCGGGAGGCCCTTCATAATGGACAATGAGCAGTTCTTC.

The rearrangement uses TRBV5-5 and TRBJ1-5, with a weak D call TRBD1 (6 bases). CDR3 length: 16 amino acids. The ends were cut back, 4 bases at V and 0 bases at J, with 14 bases in the middle. CDR1 is SGHKS, CDR2 YYEKEE, per germline (reference sequence). CDR3 sequence reads: CASSVKGGASNQPQHF. CDR3 nucleotide sequence: TGTGCCAGCAGCGTAAAAGGGGGGGCTAGCAATCAGCCCCAGCATTTT.

There are a few counts of this clonotype. The chain combines TRBV9 with TRBJ2-7, with D unclear. The germline CDR1 and CDR2 sequences are SGDLS and YYNGEE. The CDR3 has 18 residues. Trimming removed 0 bases at V and 3 bases at J, with 22 bases between. The CDR3 spells CASSVVGPPTLNGYEQYF. The CDR3 nucleotides read TGTGCCAGCAGCGTAGTAGGTCCCCCAACGTTGAATGGCTACGAGCAGTACTTC.

The genes are TRBV10-2 and TRBJ1-5; 9 bases align to TRBD1. The DNA end is more similar to TRBJ2-3, so the J call may be wrong. Germline V gene lookup returns CDR1 WSHSY and CDR2 SAAADI. The CDR3 is 16 residues long. In DNA, the CDR3 is TGCGCCAGCAGCCTTGGTAGGGGACAGGGCAATCAGCCCCAGTATTTT. This gives the protein CASSLGRGQGNQPQYF.

The chain links TRBV28 to TRBJ1-2; D is possibly TRBD1 (6 bases). V was cut by 5 bases and J by 5 bases, with 27 bases left in between. This CDR3 is 18 amino acids long. From germline, CDR1 is MDHEN and CDR2 SYDVKM. The CDR3 is CASSGRGGAEGVEYGYTF. CDR3 in DNA: TGTGCCAGCAGTGGCCGAGGGGGTGCGGAGGGGGTGGAATATGGCTACACCTTC.

This chain joins TRBV3-1 and TRBJ1-2; no clear D. Between the trimmed V and J ends, which lost 0 bases and 8 bases, there was a span of 10 bases. This CDR3 has 13 residues. Germline CDR1 and CDR2: LGHDT and YNNKEL (reference sequence). In DNA, the CDR3 is TGTGCCAGCAGCCAAGACGGGCAGACCGGCTACACCTTC. The encoded protein is CASSQDGQTGYTF.

As for this clonotype: The junction does not match germline at one end; this may be a read error. The J gene is TRBJ2-2, the V gene TRBV7-9; 7 positions agree with TRBD2. The CDR3 runs 16 residues. In germline, CDR1 is SEHNR, CDR2 FQNEAQ (reference sequence). The CDR3 region is CAGSLAGGTNTGELFF. CDR3 sequence (DNA): TGTGCCGGCAGCTTAGCGGGCGGGACCAACACCGGGGAGCTGTTTTTT. Drawing the rest from reference TRBV7-9 and TRBJ2-2, the complete variable domain is DTGVSQNPRHKITKRGQNVTFRCDPISEHNRLYWYRQTLGQGPEFLTYFQNEAQLEKSRLLSDRFSAERPKGSFSTLEIQRTEQGDSAMYLCAGSLAGGTNTGELFFGEGSRLTVL.

This clonotype was counted a few times. This chain uses TRBV6-1 with TRBJ1-6; 9 bases agree with TRBD1. CDR3 length equals 14 residues. Germline V gene sequence: CDR1 MNHNS, CDR2 SASEGT. Trimming took 7 bases from V and 10 from J; bases not matched to a gene: 8. The CDR3 DNA follows: TGTGCCAGCACCCCGGGACAGGGCGGCTCACCCCTCCACTTT. Residues: CASTPGQGGSPLHF.